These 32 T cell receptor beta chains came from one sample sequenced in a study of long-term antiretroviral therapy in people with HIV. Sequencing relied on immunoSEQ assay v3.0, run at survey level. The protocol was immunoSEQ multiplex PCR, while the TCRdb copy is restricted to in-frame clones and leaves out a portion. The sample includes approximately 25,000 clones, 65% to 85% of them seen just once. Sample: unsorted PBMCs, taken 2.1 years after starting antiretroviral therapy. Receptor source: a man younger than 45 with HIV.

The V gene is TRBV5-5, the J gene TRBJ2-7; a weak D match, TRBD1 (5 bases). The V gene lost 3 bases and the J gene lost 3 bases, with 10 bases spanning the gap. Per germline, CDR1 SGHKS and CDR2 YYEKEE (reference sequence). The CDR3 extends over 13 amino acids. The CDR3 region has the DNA TGTGCCAGCAGCTCGGACATTCTCTACGAGCAGTACTTC. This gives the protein CASSSDILYEQYF.

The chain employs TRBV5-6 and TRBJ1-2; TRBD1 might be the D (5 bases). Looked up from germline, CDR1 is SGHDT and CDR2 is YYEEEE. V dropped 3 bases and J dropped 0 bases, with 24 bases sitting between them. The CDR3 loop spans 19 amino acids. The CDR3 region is CASSSLLGPLADSNYGYTF. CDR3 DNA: TGTGCCAGCAGCTCCCTCTTGGGGCCTTTAGCAGATTCTAACTATGGCTACACCTTC.

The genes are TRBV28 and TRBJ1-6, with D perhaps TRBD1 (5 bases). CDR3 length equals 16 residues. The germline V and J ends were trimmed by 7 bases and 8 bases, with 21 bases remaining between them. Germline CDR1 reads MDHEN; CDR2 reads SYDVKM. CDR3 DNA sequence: TGTGCCAGCACAGGGTTCGCTCGGGGGGTCCATTCACCCCTCCACTTT. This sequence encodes CASTGFARGVHSPLHF.

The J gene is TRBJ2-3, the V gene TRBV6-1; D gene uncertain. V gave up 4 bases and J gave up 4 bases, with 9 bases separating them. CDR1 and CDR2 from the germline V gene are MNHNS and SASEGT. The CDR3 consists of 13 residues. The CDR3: CASSVRGADTQYF. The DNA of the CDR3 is TGTGCCAGCAGTGTGCGAGGAGCAGATACGCAGTATTTT.

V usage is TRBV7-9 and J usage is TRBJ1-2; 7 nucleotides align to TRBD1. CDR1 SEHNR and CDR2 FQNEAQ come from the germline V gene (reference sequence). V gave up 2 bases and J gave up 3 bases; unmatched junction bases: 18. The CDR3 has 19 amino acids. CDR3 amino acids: CASSLYQAAGGLSYYGYTF. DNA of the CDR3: TGTGCCAGCAGCTTATATCAAGCAGCAGGGGGACTATCTTACTATGGCTACACCTTC.

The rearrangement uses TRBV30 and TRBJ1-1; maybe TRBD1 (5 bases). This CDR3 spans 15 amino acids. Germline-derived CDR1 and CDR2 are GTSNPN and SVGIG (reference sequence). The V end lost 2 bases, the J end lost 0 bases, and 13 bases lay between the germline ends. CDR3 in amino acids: CAWSFGGGVNTEAFF. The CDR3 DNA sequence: TGTGCCTGGAGTTTTGGGGGGGGAGTGAACACTGAAGCTTTCTTT.

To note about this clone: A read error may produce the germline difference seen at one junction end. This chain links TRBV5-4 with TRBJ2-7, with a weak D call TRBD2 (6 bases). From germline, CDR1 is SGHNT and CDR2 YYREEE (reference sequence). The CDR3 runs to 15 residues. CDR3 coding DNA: TGTGCCAGAAGCTCTAGGAGGGGTGAGACCTACGAGCAGTACTTC. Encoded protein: CARSSRRGETYEQYF.

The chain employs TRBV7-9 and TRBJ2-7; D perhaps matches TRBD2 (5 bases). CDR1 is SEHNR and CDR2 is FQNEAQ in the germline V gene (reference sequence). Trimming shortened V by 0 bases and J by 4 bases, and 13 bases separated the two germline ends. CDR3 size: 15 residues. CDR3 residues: CASSLAAVPGYEQYF. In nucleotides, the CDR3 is TGTGCCAGCAGCTTAGCAGCGGTTCCGGGGTACGAGCAGTACTTC.

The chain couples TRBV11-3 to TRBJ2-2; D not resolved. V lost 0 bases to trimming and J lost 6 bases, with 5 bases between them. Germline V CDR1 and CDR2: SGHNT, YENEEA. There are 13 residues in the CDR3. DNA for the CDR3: TGTGCCAGCAGCTTAGATTTTTCCGGGGAGCTGTTTTTT. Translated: CASSLDFSGELFF. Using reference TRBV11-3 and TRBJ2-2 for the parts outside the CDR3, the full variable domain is EAGVVQSPRYKIIEKKQPVAFWCNPISGHNTLYWYLQNLGQGPELLIRYENEEAVDDSQLPKDRFSAERLKGVDSTLKIQPAELGDSAVYLCASSLDFSGELFFGEGSRLTVL.

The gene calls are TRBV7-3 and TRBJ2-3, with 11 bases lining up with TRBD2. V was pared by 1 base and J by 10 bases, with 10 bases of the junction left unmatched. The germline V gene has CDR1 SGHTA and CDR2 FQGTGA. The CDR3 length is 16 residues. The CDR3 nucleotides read TGTGCCAGCAGCTTAAGGGGTAGCGGGGGGGCCGAAGCGCAGTATTTT. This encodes CASSLRGSGGAEAQYF.

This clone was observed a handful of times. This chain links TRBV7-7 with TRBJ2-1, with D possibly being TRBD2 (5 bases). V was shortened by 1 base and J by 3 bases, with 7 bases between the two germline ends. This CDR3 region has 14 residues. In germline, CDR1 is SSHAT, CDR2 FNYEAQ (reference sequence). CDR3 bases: TGTGCCAGCAGCTTAGATGGGAGCTACAATGAGCAGTTCTTC. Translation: CASSLDGSYNEQFF.

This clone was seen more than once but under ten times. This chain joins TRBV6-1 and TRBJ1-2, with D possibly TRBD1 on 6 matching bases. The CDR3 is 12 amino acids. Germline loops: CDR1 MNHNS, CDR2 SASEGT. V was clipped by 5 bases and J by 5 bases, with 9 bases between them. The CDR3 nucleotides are TGTGCCAGCAGTCTGGGACAATATGGCTACACCTTC. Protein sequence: CASSLGQYGYTF.

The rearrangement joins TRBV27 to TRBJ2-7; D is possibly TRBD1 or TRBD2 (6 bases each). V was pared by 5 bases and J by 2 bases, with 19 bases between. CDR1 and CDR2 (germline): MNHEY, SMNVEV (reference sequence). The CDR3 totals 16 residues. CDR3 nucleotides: TGTGCCAGCAGTCCCTTACAGGGCGGCGGGACCTACGAGCAGTACTTC. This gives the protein CASSPLQGGGTYEQYF.

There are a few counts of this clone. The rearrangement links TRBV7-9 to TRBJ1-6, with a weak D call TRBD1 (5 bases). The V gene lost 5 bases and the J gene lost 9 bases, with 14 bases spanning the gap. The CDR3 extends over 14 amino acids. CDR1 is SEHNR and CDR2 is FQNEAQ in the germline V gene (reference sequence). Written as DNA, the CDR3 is TGTGCCAGCAGCCTCAAGGACGGGGGTTCACCCCTCCACTTT. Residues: CASSLKDGGSPLHF.

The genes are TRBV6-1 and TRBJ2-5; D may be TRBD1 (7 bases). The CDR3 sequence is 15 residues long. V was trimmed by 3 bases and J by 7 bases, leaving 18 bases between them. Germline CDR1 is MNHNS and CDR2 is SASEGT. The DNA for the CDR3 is TGTGCCAGCAGTGATCAGGGGGGAAATCGTTTGACCCAGTACTTC. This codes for CASSDQGGNRLTQYF.

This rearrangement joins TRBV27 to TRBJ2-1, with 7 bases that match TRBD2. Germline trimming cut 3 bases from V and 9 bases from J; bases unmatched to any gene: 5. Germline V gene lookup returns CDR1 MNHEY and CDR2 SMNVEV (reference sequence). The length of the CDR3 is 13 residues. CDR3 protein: CASSFVQRGEQFF. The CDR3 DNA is TGTGCCAGCAGTTTTGTCCAGCGGGGTGAGCAGTTCTTC.

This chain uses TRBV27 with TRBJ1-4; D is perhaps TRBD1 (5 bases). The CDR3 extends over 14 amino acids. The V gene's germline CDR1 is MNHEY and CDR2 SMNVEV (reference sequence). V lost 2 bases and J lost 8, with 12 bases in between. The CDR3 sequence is CASSLIGVQEKLFF. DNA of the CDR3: TGTGCCAGCAGTTTAATAGGGGTGCAGGAAAAACTGTTTTTT.

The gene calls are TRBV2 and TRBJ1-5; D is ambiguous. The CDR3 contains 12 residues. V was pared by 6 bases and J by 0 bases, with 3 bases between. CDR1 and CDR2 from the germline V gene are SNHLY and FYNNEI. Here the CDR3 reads CASRFSNQPQHF. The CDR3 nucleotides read TGTGCCAGCAGGTTTAGCAATCAGCCCCAGCATTTT.

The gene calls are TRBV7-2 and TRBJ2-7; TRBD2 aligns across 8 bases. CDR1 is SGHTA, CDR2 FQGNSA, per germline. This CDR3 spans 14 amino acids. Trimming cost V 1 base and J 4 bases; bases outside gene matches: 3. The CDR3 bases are TGTGCCAGCAGCTTAGGGACTAGCATTTACGAGCAGTACTTC. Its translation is CASSLGTSIYEQYF. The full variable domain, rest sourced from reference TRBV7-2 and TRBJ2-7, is GAGVSQSPSNKVTEKGKDVELRCDPISGHTALYWYRQSLGQGLEFLIYFQGNSAPDKSGLPSDRFSAERTGGSVSTLTIQRTQQEDSAVYLCASSLGTSIYEQYFGPGTRLTVT.

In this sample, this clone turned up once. The CDR3 protein is CASSERKNYGYTF. In nucleotides, the CDR3 is TGTGCCAGCAGTGAGCGCAAGAACTATGGCTACACCTTC. The V call is TRBV6-1, the J call TRBJ1-2; D gene unclear. Germline CDR1 and CDR2: MNHNS and SASEGT. This CDR3 has 13 amino acids. Trimming removed 3 bases from V and 2 bases from J, with 7 bases in between.

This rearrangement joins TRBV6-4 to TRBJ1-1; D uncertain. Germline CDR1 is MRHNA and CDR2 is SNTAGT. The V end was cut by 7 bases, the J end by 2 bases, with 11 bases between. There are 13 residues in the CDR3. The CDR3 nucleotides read TGTGCCAGCAAATTCGCAGCTAACACTGAAGCTTTCTTT. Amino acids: CASKFAANTEAFF.

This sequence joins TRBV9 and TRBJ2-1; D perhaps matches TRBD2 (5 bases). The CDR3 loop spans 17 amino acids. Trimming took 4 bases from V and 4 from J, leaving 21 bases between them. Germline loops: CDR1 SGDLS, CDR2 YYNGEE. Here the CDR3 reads CASSPRGLETSYNEQFF. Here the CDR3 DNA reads TGTGCCAGCAGCCCCCGAGGGCTAGAGACCTCTTACAATGAGCAGTTCTTC. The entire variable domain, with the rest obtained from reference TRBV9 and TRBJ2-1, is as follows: DSGVTQTPKHLITATGQRVTLRCSPRSGDLSVYWYQQSLDQGLQFLIQYYNGEERAKGNILERFSAQQFPDLHSELNLSSLELGDSALYFCASSPRGLETSYNEQFFGPGTRLTVL.

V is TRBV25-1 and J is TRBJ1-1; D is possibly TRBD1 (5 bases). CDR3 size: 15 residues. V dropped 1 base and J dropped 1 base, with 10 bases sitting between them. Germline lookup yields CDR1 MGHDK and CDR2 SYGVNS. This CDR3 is CASSEWGRENTEAFF. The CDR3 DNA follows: TGTGCCAGCAGTGAATGGGGGAGGGAGAACACTGAAGCTTTCTTT.

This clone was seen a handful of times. CDR3 sequence: CASSQEVLAGGLIDSYEQYF. In DNA form, the CDR3 reads TGCGCCAGCAGCCAAGAGGTTCTAGCGGGAGGGTTAATAGACTCCTACGAGCAGTACTTC. The V and J genes are TRBV4-3 and TRBJ2-7; 12 nucleotides align to TRBD2. V trimming: 0 bases; J trimming: 0 bases; junction bases outside the gene matches: 12. The germline V gene encodes CDR1 LGHNA and CDR2 YSLEER. The CDR3 has 20 amino acids.

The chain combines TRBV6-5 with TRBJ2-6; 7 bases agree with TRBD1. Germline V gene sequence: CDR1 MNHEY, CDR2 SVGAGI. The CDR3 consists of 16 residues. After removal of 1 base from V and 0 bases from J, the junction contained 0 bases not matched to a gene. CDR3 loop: CASSYYRGSGANVLTF. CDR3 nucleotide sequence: TGTGCCAGCAGTTACTACAGGGGCTCTGGGGCCAACGTCCTGACTTTC.

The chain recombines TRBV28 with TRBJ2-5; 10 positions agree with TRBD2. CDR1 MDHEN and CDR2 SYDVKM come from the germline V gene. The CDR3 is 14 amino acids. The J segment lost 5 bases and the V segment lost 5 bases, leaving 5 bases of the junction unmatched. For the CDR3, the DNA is TGTGCCAGCAGTAACCCGGGACTAGCGGAGACCCAGTACTTC. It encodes CASSNPGLAETQYF.

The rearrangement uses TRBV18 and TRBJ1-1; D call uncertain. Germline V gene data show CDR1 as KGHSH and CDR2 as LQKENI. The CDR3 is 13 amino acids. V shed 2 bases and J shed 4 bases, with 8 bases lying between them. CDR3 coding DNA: TGTGCCAGCTCACCAGGGTGGTCCACTGAAGCTTTCTTT. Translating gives CASSPGWSTEAFF. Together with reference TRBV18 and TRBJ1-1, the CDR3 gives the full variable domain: NAGVMQNPRHLVRRRGQEARLRCSPMKGHSHVYWYRQLPEEGLKFMVYLQKENIIDESGMPKERFSAEFPKEGPSILRIQQVVRGDSAAYFCASSPGWSTEAFFGQGTRLTVV.

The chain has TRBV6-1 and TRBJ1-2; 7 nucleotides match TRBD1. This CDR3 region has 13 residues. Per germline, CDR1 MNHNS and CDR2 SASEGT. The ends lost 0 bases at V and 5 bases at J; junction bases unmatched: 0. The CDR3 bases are TGTGCCAGCAGTGAAGCGGGACAGTATGGCTACACCTTC. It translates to CASSEAGQYGYTF.

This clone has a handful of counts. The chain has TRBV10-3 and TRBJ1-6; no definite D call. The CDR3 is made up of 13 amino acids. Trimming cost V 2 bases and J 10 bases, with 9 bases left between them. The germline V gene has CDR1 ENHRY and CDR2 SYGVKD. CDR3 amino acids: CAISEGPQSPLHF. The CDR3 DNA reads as TGTGCCATCAGTGAGGGGCCCCAGTCACCCCTCCACTTT.

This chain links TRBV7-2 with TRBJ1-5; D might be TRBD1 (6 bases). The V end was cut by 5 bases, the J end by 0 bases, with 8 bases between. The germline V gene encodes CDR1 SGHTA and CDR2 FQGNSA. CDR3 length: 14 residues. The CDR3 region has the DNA TGTGCCAGCAGCCAGGACAGTAGCAATCAGCCCCAGCATTTT. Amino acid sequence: CASSQDSSNQPQHF.

This chain's CDR3 is CASSLTGPETQYF. CDR3 DNA: TGTGCCAGCAGCCTGACAGGGCCGGAGACCCAGTACTTC. This chain links TRBV7-8 with TRBJ2-5; TRBD1 aligns across 7 bases. V shed 5 bases, J shed 5 bases, and the junction held 5 bases outside the gene matches. This CDR3 contains 13 residues. Germline CDR1 is SGHVS and CDR2 is FQNEAQ.

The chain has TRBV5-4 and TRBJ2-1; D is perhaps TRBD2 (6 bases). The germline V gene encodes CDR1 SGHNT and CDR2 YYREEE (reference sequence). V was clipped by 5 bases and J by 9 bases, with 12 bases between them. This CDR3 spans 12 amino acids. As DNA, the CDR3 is TGTGCCAGCAGTTATATGGAGGGTGAGCAGTTCTTC. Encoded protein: CASSYMEGEQFF.